This TCR beta chain was sequenced during a study of blood T cell repertoires in COVID-19 (dated by TCRdb to 2020 to 2022). Regarding the complete study: Collaborator samples came from the United States, Italy and Spain and covered acute and convalescent phases of COVID-19. The prospective study material was composed of cDNA or gDNA derived from T cells, B-cell-depleted T cells, or PBMCs. Subjects who had been exposed to COVID-19, were actively infected with it, or had recovered from it provided the deeply sampled blood TCRbeta repertoires that made up the dataset. The repertoires were made available in a free public database intended to serve as a resource for research on the immune response to SARS-CoV-2. The samples were drawn from two sources: the first 160 participants of the ongoing ImmuneRACE study, and 1,000 to 1,500 subjects contributed by 6 global collaborators. Sample metadata almost always included a de-identified subject ID, COVID-19 status, age in years and sex. Where HLA class I and class II types were available, the types were taken from metadata supplied by the sample provider, not from assay-based typing.

Participants in the prospective study were aged roughly 18 to 100 years, lived in under 30 United States geographic areas, and enrolled through a virtual design. Cohort assignment in the prospective study relied on participant-reported clinical history from a screening survey and a study questionnaire. Recovered participants in ImmuneRACE Cohort 3 were defined as having two consecutive negative NP/OP PCR tests, clearance from a healthcare professional, or resolution of symptoms. In the prospective study, whole blood, serum and a nasopharyngeal or oropharyngeal swab were collected from each participant by mobile phlebotomists. Participants in the prospective study had the option to provide additional blood draws and questionnaires over an approximately 2-month period. Prospective study blood samples were shipped either frozen or at room temperature before DNA extraction. TCRbeta CDR3 regions were amplified from genomic DNA using the immunoSEQ Assay, a bias-controlled multiplex PCR. Per the source publication's procedure: Nucleated cell counts per sample were estimated from amplification of reference gene primers within the assay. Sequence reads were collapsed and filtered to measure the absolute abundance of every unique TCRbeta CDR3 rearrangement. For each sample, productive Simpson clonality was calculated by taking the square root of Simpson's diversity index across productive rearrangements. TCRdb re-hosts the immuneACCESS table, in-frame sequences only. Its copies lack some clones; in the studies checked, an unresolved V gene accounts for under half of them, and the cause for the rest is not known. V, J and clone size reflect that table, while D and trimming were determined from the DNA. A total of around 250,000 clones appear in this sample, about nine tenths of them only once. The top ten hold about 16% of the sample.

Comments on this clone: The target of this receptor is not known. No base-level quality is on record; no much larger clone is a single base apart.

Beyond this particular receptor, the publication reports: How much clinical and demographic metadata was included differed by source and by participant, and the metadata was provided uncurated.

The CDR3 spans 15 residues, from the cysteine through the phenylalanine. CDR3 DNA is the only sequence kept; it has 45 bases, read in frame from the first base. Based on the germline V gene (reference sequence), the CDR1 and CDR2 sequences are LGHDT and YNNKEL. Trimming takes 3 bases from V and 0 bases from J, and the germline ends sit 8 bases apart. This TCR was sampled from a man aged 18 to 29 who had recovered from COVID-19. Rearrangement joined TRBV3-1 (or the pseudogene TRBV3-2) to TRBJ2-2; the D segment cannot be called with confidence. Sequenced sample: PBMCs or T cells enriched from blood (not recorded which). The bases are TGTGCCAGCAGCCACACAGTACCGAACACCGGGGAGCTGTTTTTT. Translated, it gives CASSHTVPNTGELFF.